This T cell receptor (beta chain) appears in the sequencing data of a study of T-cell memory formation after mild COVID-19. Study at large: Each donor largely had its own TCR clusters.

In its sample, this clonotype was seen a few times. Its antigen remains unknown. General study points: Researchers found some responding clones in pre-infection memory, a sign that cross-reactive memory joined. Mostly located in CM and EM were contracting CD4+ clones, with contracting CD8+ clones located in EMRA.

5'RACE, which relied on constant-segment primers, yielded TCR alpha and TCR beta cDNA libraries carrying sample barcodes and UMIs. TCRdb analysed the 5' RACE reads with MiXCR anew, one entry per CDR3 protein. The table lists roughly 170,000 distinct CDR3 sequences, 20% to 25% of them singletons. The specimen was PBMCs or a T cell subset sorted from them (not recorded which). This TCR was sampled from an adult woman who had mild COVID-19 (a few samples of this study predate the infection). Cell type and time point are not known.

In DNA form, the CDR3 reads TGCGCCAGCAGCCAAGAGGGGCCCGCGCGACAAACCTACGAGCAGTACTTC. This gives the protein CASSQEGPARQTYEQYF. The chain links TRBV4-3 to TRBJ2-7, with D perhaps matching TRBD1 (5 bases). Trimming took 0 bases from V and 2 from J, leaving 17 bases between them. The germline gives CDR1 LGHNA, CDR2 YSLEER. The CDR3 runs 17 residues.